Listed below are T cell receptor beta chains from one sample, sequenced in a study of neurological immune-mediated disorders. Each CDR3 protein is one row after TCRdb ran MiXCR on the 5' RACE reads. In the table there are some 43,000 distinct CDR3 sequences, roughly 13% of which are singletons. Specimen: PBMCs. The origin of the receptors is a male donor with HTLV-1-associated myelopathy (HAM/TSP). CDR3s include the opening cysteine and the closing phenylalanine or tryptophan. Fields, in order: clone size, D gene, V gene, J gene, CDR3 protein, CDR3 DNA. D genes are given only for firm matches. Where a row states a size, it is once, few, many or the class of an expanded clone; other rows omit it.

many,.,TRBV20-1,TRBJ2-7,CSAKGRPYEQYF,TGCAGTGCTAAGGGCCGTCCCTACGAGCAGTACTTC
many,.,TRBV5-1,TRBJ2-7,CASSPEGSGYEQYF,TGCGCCAGCAGCCCCGAGGGATCCGGCTACGAGCAGTACTTC
few,TRBD1,TRBV5-1,TRBJ2-7,CASSLAGTGLYEQYF,TGCGCCAGCAGCTTGGCCGGGACAGGGCTCTACGAGCAGTACTTC
.,TRBD2,TRBV29-1,TRBJ2-3,CSVGLAGVADTQYF,TGCAGCGTGGGACTAGCGGGGGTTGCAGATACGCAGTATTTT
many,.,TRBV7-9,TRBJ1-5,CASSPRDIQHF,TGTGCCAGCAGCCCCCGGGACATCCAGCATTTT
many,.,TRBV3-1,TRBJ2-1,CASSQAGDLGEQFF,TGTGCCAGCAGCCAAGCGGGGGATTTAGGTGAGCAGTTCTTC
many,.,TRBV5-1,TRBJ1-2,CASSLVRSYGYTF,TGCGCCAGCAGCTTGGTGCGGAGCTATGGCTACACCTTC
many,TRBD2,TRBV12-3/TRBV12-4,TRBJ2-1,CASSSQLLGGEFF,TGTGCCAGCAGTTCCCAACTCTTGGGGGGGGAGTTCTTC
many,.,TRBV28,TRBJ2-7,CASSYTGNYEQYF,TGTGCCAGCAGTTATACAGGGAATTACGAGCAGTACTTC
many,TRBD1,TRBV20-1,TRBJ1-2,CSATTGTGAHYGYTF,TGCAGTGCGACGACCGGGACAGGGGCCCACTATGGCTACACCTTC
many,TRBD2,TRBV20-1,TRBJ2-5,CSAQRLAGGGYQETQYF,TGCAGTGCTCAGAGGCTAGCGGGGGGCGGGTACCAAGAGACCCAGTACTTC
.,.,TRBV5-1,TRBJ1-5,CTSSPRESNQPQHF,TGCACCAGCAGTCCACGGGAGAGTAATCAGCCCCAGCATTTT
many,TRBD2,TRBV9,TRBJ2-3,CASSVVAGHPGDTQYF,TGTGCCAGCAGCGTAGTAGCGGGGCACCCCGGAGATACGCAGTATTTT
many,.,TRBV12-3/TRBV12-4,TRBJ2-6,CASSLGAGRSGANVLTF,TGTGCCAGCAGTTTAGGGGCAGGGCGCTCTGGGGCCAACGTCCTGACTTTC
many,.,TRBV2,TRBJ2-2,CASSETQGSTGELFF,TGTGCCAGCAGTGAAACGCAGGGGAGCACCGGGGAGCTGTTTTTT
few,.,TRBV6-5,TRBJ1-3,CASSYRVPGGNTIYF,TGTGCCAGCAGTTACCGGGTACCGGGAGGAAACACCATATATTTT
many,.,TRBV10-3,TRBJ1-3,CAISEGDSGNTIYF,TGTGCCATCAGTGAAGGGGACTCTGGAAACACCATATATTTT
many,.,TRBV5-1,TRBJ2-5,CASSLVRGVRETQYF,TGCGCCAGCAGCTTGGTACGGGGCGTCCGCGAGACCCAGTACTTC
medium-sized,.,TRBV5-1,TRBJ2-6,CASSPTDSGANVLTF,TGCGCCAGCAGCCCCACAGACTCTGGGGCCAACGTCCTGACTTTC
.,.,TRBV28,TRBJ2-5,CASSWQGRGRETQYF,TGTGCCAGCAGTTGGCAAGGCAGGGGCCGGGAGACCCAGTACTTC
many,.,TRBV28,TRBJ2-1,CASSLRGSSSYNEQFF,TGTGCCAGCAGTTTGCGGGGCTCTAGCTCCTACAATGAGCAGTTCTTC
many,TRBD1,TRBV6-5,TRBJ2-2,CASGATGQNTGELFF,TGTGCCAGCGGGGCGACAGGGCAGAACACCGGGGAGCTGTTTTTT
many,TRBD1,TRBV20-1,TRBJ1-5,CSAGDRDNQPQHF,TGCAGTGCCGGGGACAGGGACAATCAGCCCCAGCATTTT
many,TRBD2,TRBV7-7,TRBJ2-1,CASSPLAGVGSYNEQFF,TGTGCTAGCAGCCCCTTAGCGGGGGTCGGCTCCTACAATGAGCAGTTCTTC
few,.,TRBV19,TRBJ1-1,CASSPHYSDTEAFF,TGTGCCAGTAGTCCTCATTACTCGGACACTGAAGCTTTCTTT
many,.,TRBV7-2,TRBJ2-7,CASSLDGLEQYF,TGTGCCAGCAGCCTTGACGGGCTCGAGCAGTACTTC
many,.,TRBV27,TRBJ1-1,CASSPNWREAFF,TGTGCCAGCAGCCCCAACTGGAGGGAAGCTTTCTTT
many,.,TRBV20-1,TRBJ1-1,CSAGVATEAFF,TGCAGTGCTGGGGTAGCCACTGAAGCTTTCTTT
many,.,TRBV7-8,TRBJ2-7,CASSLVDNTYEQYF,TGTGCCAGCAGCTTAGTCGACAATACCTACGAGCAGTACTTC
many,.,TRBV12-3/TRBV12-4,TRBJ2-1,CASSPPWGVNEQFF,TGTGCCAGCAGTCCTCCCTGGGGAGTCAATGAGCAGTTCTTC
many,.,TRBV5-1,TRBJ2-7,CASSARGEGSYEQYF,TGCGCCAGCAGCGCGAGGGGGGAAGGGTCCTACGAGCAGTACTTC
many,.,TRBV5-1,TRBJ1-1,CASSGGGAANTEAFF,TGCGCCAGCAGCGGGGGGGGGGCAGCGAACACTGAAGCTTTCTTT
.,.,TRBV21-1,TRBJ2-5,CASSKSQGEETQYF,TGTGCCAGCAGCAAATCCCAGGGGGAAGAGACCCAGTACTTC
many,.,TRBV20-1,TRBJ2-1,CSAIPPPHIPYNEQFF,TGCAGTGCTATCCCCCCCCCGCACATCCCCTACAATGAGCAGTTCTTC
many,.,TRBV3-1,TRBJ1-4,CASSQGKGIEKLFF,TGTGCCAGCAGCCAAGGAAAAGGGATTGAAAAACTGTTTTTT
many,.,TRBV7-2,TRBJ1-1,CASSLSGPMNTEAFF,TGTGCCAGCAGCTTAAGCGGACCTATGAACACTGAAGCTTTCTTT